This TCR beta chain is drawn from a study of blood T cell repertoires in COVID-19. Residents of under 25 US areas, aged about 18 to 95 years, made up the participants. Categorization into cohorts depended on clinical history that participants reported. Original processing methods: For nucleated cells, counts were estimated from reference gene primer amplification. Measured with immunoSEQ multiplex PCR; TCRdb has only the in-frame clones, and not every one. V and J calls and clone size are given by that table; D and trimming were obtained from the DNA. The sample lists approximately 200,000 clones, around 87% occurring once. This clone was detected only a few times. CDR3 length: 15 residues. The V gene end was trimmed by 5 bases and the J gene end by 6 bases; junction bases not matched to a gene: 4. Germline V gives CDR1 SGHTA, CDR2 FQGNSA.

The receptor's source is a woman in her 30s who had recovered from COVID-19. The sample comprised PBMCs or T cells enriched from blood (not recorded which). V is TRBV7-2 and J is TRBJ2-1; 13 bases agree with TRBD2. CDR3 DNA: TGTGCCAGCAGCACTAGCGGGGGGGCAAGCAATGAGCAGTTCTTC. This encodes CASSTSGGASNEQFF. The full variable domain, in which reference TRBV7-2 and TRBJ2-1 provide the parts outside the CDR3, is GAGVSQSPSNKVTEKGKDVELRCDPISGHTALYWYRQSLGQGLEFLIYFQGNSAPDKSGLPSDRFSAERTGGSVSTLTIQRTQQEDSAVYLCASSTSGGASNEQFFGPGTRLTVL.